This passage covers 17 T cell receptor beta chains from one sample sequenced in a study of radiotherapy plus CTLA-4 blockade in lung cancer (dated by TCRdb to the late 2010s). Receptors were amplified or captured by the immunoSEQ multiplex PCR assay. The source is immuneACCESS, and TCRdb retained only in-frame sequences with V and J called. Part of the clones is not carried over; for the studies checked, unresolved V genes explain less than half of this, and the remainder is unexplained. This sample is represented by about 97,000 clones; about four fifths of them were singletons. The ten top clones hold about 3% of the sample. The sequencing used peripheral blood, collected from a patient treated with radiotherapy plus ipilimumab. Receptor source: a human donor with non-small cell lung cancer who had a partial response to radiotherapy plus ipilimumab. Some clones in this sample may be carry-over from other donors' samples.

This clone was seen more than once but under ten times. CDR3 bases: TGTGCCAGCTCTCCTTTTAACGGGTCTGACACAGATACGCAGTATTTT. Its translation: CASSPFNGSDTDTQYF. The rearrangement uses TRBV18 and TRBJ2-3; D call uncertain. The CDR3 is 16 amino acids. Trimming removed 6 bases at V and 2 bases at J, with 18 bases between. The germline V gene encodes CDR1 KGHSH and CDR2 LQKENI.

The rearrangement links TRBV19 to TRBJ2-3, with 7 bases aligning to TRBD2. The CDR3 runs to 15 residues. With V trimmed by 3 bases and J by 7 bases, 10 bases remained unmatched. Germline V CDR1 and CDR2: LNHDA, SQIVND (reference sequence). The CDR3 is CASSMSGGRANTQYF. The CDR3 DNA sequence: TGTGCCAGTAGTATGTCGGGAGGTAGGGCAAATACGCAGTATTTT.

A single count supports this clone. The rearrangement joins TRBV28 to TRBJ2-4, with unresolved D. Germline-derived CDR1 and CDR2 are MDHEN and SYDVKM. V lost 3 bases to trimming and J lost 0 bases, with 12 bases between them. The CDR3 covers 16 residues. This CDR3 is CASSLAGNLAKNIQYF. CDR3 coding DNA: TGTGCCAGCAGTTTGGCAGGAAATCTAGCCAAAAACATTCAGTACTTC. The whole variable domain, remainder taken from reference TRBV28 and TRBJ2-4, is DVKVTQSSRYLVKRTGEKVFLECVQDMDHENMFWYRQDPGLGLRLIYFSYDVKMKEKGDIPEGYSVSREKKERFSLILESASTNQTSMYLCASSLAGNLAKNIQYFGAGTRLSVL.

The rearrangement joins TRBV6-6 to TRBJ2-7, with 7 bases identical to TRBD1. Germline V lookup: CDR1 MNHNY, CDR2 SVGAGI (reference sequence). The CDR3 consists of 12 residues. V was clipped by 6 bases and J by 6 bases; unmatched bases: 5. This CDR3 is CASRLRTGEQYF. CDR3 sequence (DNA): TGTGCCAGCAGGCTGCGGACAGGCGAGCAGTACTTC.

The CDR3 DNA is TGTGCCATCAACGACAGGGACGATGAGCAGTTCTTC. Its protein is CAINDRDDEQFF. The J gene is TRBJ2-1, the V gene TRBV10-3; TRBD1 aligns across 7 bases. This CDR3 is 12 amino acids long. Germline CDR1 ENHRY, CDR2 SYGVKD. Trimming cost V 7 bases and J 8 bases; bases outside gene matches: 5.

The rearrangement links TRBV10-3 to TRBJ2-7, with a weak D call TRBD2 (5 bases). V shed 9 bases and J shed 3 bases, with 15 bases lying between them. This CDR3 spans 13 amino acids. CDR1 and CDR2 from the germline V gene are ENHRY and SYGVKD. The CDR3 DNA reads as TGTGCCATGGCCGGGCTAGCTGGCTACGAGCAGTACTTC. Encoded protein: CAMAGLAGYEQYF.

The genes are TRBV7-9 and TRBJ1-2; 11 positions match TRBD1. The germline V gene has CDR1 SEHNR and CDR2 FQNEAQ (reference sequence). The CDR3 contains 15 residues. V lost 5 bases and J lost 5; bases outside the gene matches: 7. The CDR3 loop reads CASSPGQGARYGYTF. In nucleotides, the CDR3 is TGTGCCAGCAGCCCAGGACAGGGGGCGCGATATGGCTACACCTTC.

The chain is built from TRBV11-3 and TRBJ1-1; D possibly corresponds to TRBD1 (5 bases). Trimming shortened V by 7 bases and J by 4 bases, and 13 bases separated the two germline ends. Per germline, CDR1 SGHNT and CDR2 YENEEA. The CDR3 totals 13 residues. The CDR3 protein is CASTKQELTEAFF. CDR3 DNA sequence: TGTGCCAGCACCAAACAGGAACTCACTGAAGCTTTCTTT. Complete variable domain (other parts from reference TRBV11-3 and TRBJ1-1): EAGVVQSPRYKIIEKKQPVAFWCNPISGHNTLYWYLQNLGQGPELLIRYENEEAVDDSQLPKDRFSAERLKGVDSTLKIQPAELGDSAVYLCASTKQELTEAFFGQGTRLTVV.

The gene calls are TRBV4-2 and TRBJ1-1; D is unresolved. Germline V gene lookup returns CDR1 LGHNA and CDR2 YNFKEQ. V shed 1 base and J shed 4 bases, with 7 bases lying between them. The CDR3 totals 13 residues. The CDR3 DNA follows: TGTGCCAGCAGCCAAGGCACTCTCACTGAAGCTTTCTTT. Its translation is CASSQGTLTEAFF.

This rearrangement joins TRBV11-3 to TRBJ2-1; 9 nucleotides match TRBD1. There are 15 residues in the CDR3. Germline CDR1 is SGHNT and CDR2 is YENEEA. J was trimmed by 4 bases and V by 5 bases; bases with no gene match: 6. The CDR3 bases are TGTGCCAGCAGCCCTCCAGGGACAGGGTACAATGAGCAGTTCTTC. This translates into CASSPPGTGYNEQFF.

This clone was seen a single time. V gene TRBV19 combines with J gene TRBJ2-2; maybe TRBD1 (5 bases). CDR1 LNHDA and CDR2 SQIVND come from the germline V gene (reference sequence). This CDR3 spans 14 amino acids. Trimming removed 2 bases from V and 1 base from J, with 5 bases in between. The CDR3, as DNA: TGTGCCAGTAGTATAACAGGGAACACCGGGGAGCTGTTTTTT. Encoded protein: CASSITGNTGELFF.

This clone was observed a few times. V usage is TRBV7-9 and J usage is TRBJ1-1; D remains ambiguous. The length of the CDR3 is 12 residues. Germline-derived CDR1 and CDR2 are SEHNR and FQNEAQ (reference sequence). Trimming took 3 bases from V and 5 from J, leaving 7 bases between them. The DNA of the CDR3 is TGTGCCAGCAGCTTCCCGGGAACTGAAGCTTTCTTT. Translated, it gives CASSFPGTEAFF.

The chain employs TRBV6-6 and TRBJ2-2; 8 nucleotides line up with TRBD2. V lost 2 bases, J lost 3 bases, and 5 bases stayed unmatched. Germline V lookup: CDR1 MNHNY, CDR2 SVGAGI (reference sequence). This CDR3 comprises 16 residues. As DNA, the CDR3 is TGTGCCAGCAGTTACGCCGGGACTAGTGACACCGGGGAGCTGTTTTTT. Translation gives CASSYAGTSDTGELFF.

The chain couples TRBV7-2 to TRBJ1-1, with TRBD1 identical over 9 bases. Trimming took 6 bases from V and 0 from J; bases not matched to a gene: 5. The CDR3 runs 15 residues. Germline assignment: CDR1 SGHTA and CDR2 FQGNSA. CDR3 DNA: TGTGCCAGCAGATCACAGGGGGCCGTGAACACTGAAGCTTTCTTT. Amino acid sequence: CASRSQGAVNTEAFF.

This sequence joins TRBV10-1 and TRBJ1-5; 9 bases line up with TRBD1. The CDR3 extends over 15 amino acids. Trimming took 6 bases from V and 2 from J; bases not matched to a gene: 5. Per the germline V gene, CDR1 is WNHNN and CDR2 is SYGVQD (reference sequence). Written as DNA, the CDR3 is TGCGCCAGCAGGGAGACAGGGGGAGGCAATCAGCCCCAGCATTTT. This sequence encodes CASRETGGGNQPQHF.

The chain links TRBV7-9 to TRBJ1-1; 9 nucleotides agree with TRBD1. CDR3 length: 14 amino acids. Germline lookup yields CDR1 SEHNR and CDR2 FQNEAQ (reference sequence). Losses at the gene ends were 5 bases for V and 6 bases for J; bases not matched to a gene: 7. CDR3: CASSRRQGGAEAFF. The DNA for the CDR3 is TGTGCCAGCAGCAGGAGACAGGGGGGGGCTGAAGCTTTCTTT.

The J gene is TRBJ2-1, the V gene TRBV7-2; 10 positions agree with TRBD2. This CDR3 region has 17 residues. Trimming cost V 4 bases and J 1 base; bases outside gene matches: 7. CDR1 SGHTA and CDR2 FQGNSA come from the germline V gene. CDR3 nucleotides: TGTGCCAGCAGCTCCCGGGGTAGCGGGGGGTCCTACAATGAGCAGTTCTTC. It is translated as CASSSRGSGGSYNEQFF.